This TCR beta chain emerged from a study of blood T cells in healthy people across ages. The sample holds many counts of this clonotype. PCR was performed a second time for about 7 to 11 cycles using a sample-barcoded 5' primer and a J-beta primer mix. TCRdb re-derived calls from the 5' RACE reads in MiXCR, one entry per CDR3 protein. The repertoire holds 1,500,000 or so distinct CDR3 sequences, with roughly two fifths as singletons. The clonotype originates from a woman under 30 in good health. Sample: blood.

CDR3 sequence reads: CASSKEIQETQYF. Here the CDR3 DNA reads TGCGCCAGCAGCAAGGAGATCCAAGAGACCCAGTACTTC. The chain carries TRBV5-1 and TRBJ2-5; D gene ambiguous. CDR1 SGHRS and CDR2 YFSETQ come from the germline V gene. Deletions cut 4 bases from V and 1 base from J, with 8 bases between. The CDR3 runs 13 residues.